This T cell receptor (beta chain) appears in the sequencing data of a study of T cells in Graves' hyperthyroidism and ophthalmopathy. The CDR3 runs 13 residues. Looked up from germline, CDR1 is SGHRS and CDR2 is YFSETQ. V dropped 2 bases and J dropped 7 bases, with 7 bases sitting between them. Regarding this clonotype: The antigen remains unidentified.

Whole-study results and caveats: Clonotypes that were expanded in thyroid above 0.001 mostly appeared in blood too.

Graves' hyperthyroidism was deemed stable absent ophthalmopathy progression within 18 months. Clinical symptoms, serum thyroxine and TRAb, thyroid ultrasound and orbital computed tomography together formed the diagnostic basis. The PBMCs studied were ones that came from around 10 ml fresh peripheral blood. RNA transcripts were the template for amplifying TCR beta CDR3 regions. With the HTBI primer set, the TCR CDR3 went through a first round of RT-PCR. TCRdb re-analysed the multiplex PCR reads in MiXCR, keeping a single row per CDR3 protein. The profile shows 200,000 to 250,000 distinct CDR3 sequences, less than 20% of them singletons.

The source of this sequence is a woman aged 45-65 years with Graves' hyperthyroidism. The genes are TRBV5-1 and TRBJ1-6; D is uncertain. The material sequenced was blood. CDR3 protein: CASSFDWNSPLHF. The CDR3 nucleotides are TGCGCCAGCAGCTTTGACTGGAATTCACCCCTCCACTTT.